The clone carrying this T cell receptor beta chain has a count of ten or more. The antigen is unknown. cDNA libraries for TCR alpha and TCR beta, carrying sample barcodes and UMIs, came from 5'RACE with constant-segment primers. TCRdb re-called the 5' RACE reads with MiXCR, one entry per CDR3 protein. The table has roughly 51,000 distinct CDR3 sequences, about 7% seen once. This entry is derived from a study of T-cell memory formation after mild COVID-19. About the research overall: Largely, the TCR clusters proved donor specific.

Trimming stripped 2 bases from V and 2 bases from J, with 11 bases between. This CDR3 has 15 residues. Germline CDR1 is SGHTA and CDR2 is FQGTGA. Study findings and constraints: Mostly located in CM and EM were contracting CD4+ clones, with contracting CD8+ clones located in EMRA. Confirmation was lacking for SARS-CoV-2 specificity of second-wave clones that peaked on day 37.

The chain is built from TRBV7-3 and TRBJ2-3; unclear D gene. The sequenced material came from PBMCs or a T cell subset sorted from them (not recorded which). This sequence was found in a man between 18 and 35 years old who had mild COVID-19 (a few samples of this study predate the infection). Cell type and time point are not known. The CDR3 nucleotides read TGTGCCAGCAGCTTACTCGGGTTGAACACAGATACGCAGTATTTT. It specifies CASSLLGLNTDTQYF.